One and the same sample provided the 5 T cell receptor beta chains below, sequenced in a study of identical twins. In TCRdb, the 5' RACE reads were re-called with MiXCR into one record per CDR3 protein. The sample carries some 250,000 distinct CDR3 sequences, 6.5% recorded once. This sample was shared with a second study, whose subject was T cells expressing NK-cell markers.

The sample comprised CD8+ T cells sorted from blood. These receptors all stem from a woman between 18 and 30 years old in good health.

In this sample, this clonotype turned up a few times. This chain joins TRBV5-5 and TRBJ1-1, with D unresolved. V lost 4 bases and J lost 8, with 9 bases in between. Looked up from germline, CDR1 is SGHKS and CDR2 is YYEKEE (reference sequence). The CDR3 is 11 residues long. CDR3 coding DNA: TGTGCCAGCAGCACGGTTATAGAAGCTTTCTTT. Translating gives CASSTVIEAFF.

The genes are TRBV2 and TRBJ2-1; D unresolved. CDR3 length: 17 residues. Germline CDR1 reads SNHLY; CDR2 reads FYNNEI. V shed 5 bases and J shed 1 base, with 18 bases lying between them. In DNA form, the CDR3 reads TGTGCCAGCAGTACCGACTCAGATAACCCATCCTACAATGAGCAGTTCTTC. It is translated as CASSTDSDNPSYNEQFF.

The chain is built from TRBV2 and TRBJ2-4; D call uncertain. CDR1 and CDR2 from the germline V gene are SNHLY and FYNNEI. This CDR3 has 8 residues. V shed 9 bases and J shed 14 bases, with 8 bases lying between them. The CDR3 is CARRPEYF. The CDR3 DNA follows: TGTGCCAGGCGACCTGAGTACTTC.

This clonotype was seen a handful of times. The chain uses TRBV6-2 or TRBV6-3 and TRBJ1-1; no clear D. Germline loops: CDR1 MNHEY, CDR2 SVGEGT. V lost 5 bases, J lost 1 base, and 11 bases lay in between. This CDR3 region has 14 residues. For the CDR3, the DNA is TGTGCCAGCAGTCTCGCTAGTCGGAACACTGAAGCTTTCTTT. Translated, it gives CASSLASRNTEAFF.

The sample holds a few counts of this clonotype. This chain uses TRBV27 with TRBJ2-2, with TRBD2 matching over 8 bases. The germline CDR1 and CDR2 sequences are MNHEY and SMNVEV (reference sequence). V lost 5 bases, J lost 3 bases, and 2 bases stayed unmatched. This CDR3 region has 14 residues. CDR3 protein: CASSTGLDTGELFF. In nucleotides, the CDR3 is TGTGCCAGCAGTACGGGACTAGACACCGGGGAGCTGTTTTTT.